The entry below describes one T cell receptor (beta chain). Germline V gene lookup returns CDR1 MNHEY and CDR2 SVGAGI. J lost 5 bases, V lost 5 bases, and 6 bases had no gene match. This CDR3 has 14 residues. The PCR contained 60 Vbeta and 13 Jbeta primers. TCRdb keeps only in-frame clones here, not all; method: immunoSEQ multiplex PCR. The sample holds under 250,000 clones, almost 80% seen once. The data belong to a study of cytomegalovirus exposure and HLA in healthy donors. Sequencing was performed on PBMCs. The gene calls are TRBV6-5 and TRBJ1-2; TRBD1 matches 9 bases. This clonotype was sampled from a male donor in good health and CMV-seronegative. The CDR3 DNA sequence: TGTGCCAGCAGTGTGGACAGGGGAAATTATGGCTACACCTTC. Amino acids: CASSVDRGNYGYTF.